These 21 T cell receptor beta chains share one sample of origin, sequenced in a study of somatic mutations in cytotoxic T cells in rheumatoid arthritis. Sequencing used immunoSEQ multiplex PCR; TCRdb keeps in-frame clones, though not all of them. This table has 15,000 to 20,000 clones, 82% appearing once. Material for sequencing was CD8+ T cells sorted from blood. The receptors derive from a woman in her forties or fifties with rheumatoid arthritis.

The CDR3 sequence is CASSLWGRENQPQHF. In nucleotides, the CDR3 is TGTGCCAGCAGTTTATGGGGCAGAGAGAATCAGCCCCAGCATTTT. The rearrangement uses TRBV27 and TRBJ1-5, with D tentatively TRBD1 (5 bases). V shed 1 base and J shed 4 bases, with 11 bases lying between them. CDR3 length: 15 residues. Germline CDR1 is MNHEY and CDR2 is SMNVEV (reference sequence).

The chain has TRBV28 and TRBJ2-1, with a possible D match to TRBD2 (6 bases). CDR3 length: 14 amino acids. Germline loops: CDR1 MDHEN, CDR2 SYDVKM. V lost 5 bases to trimming and J lost 4 bases, with 12 bases between them. The CDR3 DNA reads TGTGCCAGCAGTGCGGGATTCCCGTACAATGAGCAGTTCTTC. Residues: CASSAGFPYNEQFF.

The chain has TRBV19 and TRBJ1-2; 9 bases fit TRBD1. The germline V gene has CDR1 LNHDA and CDR2 SQIVND (reference sequence). CDR3 length: 18 residues. Trimming at V came to 1 base and at J to 3 bases, leaving 12 bases not matched to a gene. CDR3 DNA: TGTGCCAGTAGTATAGCGTTCGGGACAGGGCCTACTTACTATGGCTACACCTTC. Amino acid sequence: CASSIAFGTGPTYYGYTF.

This chain uses TRBV7-9 with TRBJ2-7; D possibly matches TRBD1 or TRBD2 (5 bases each). Germline-derived CDR1 and CDR2 are SEHNR and FQNEAQ (reference sequence). The CDR3 loop spans 14 amino acids. V lost 6 bases and J lost 1, with 13 bases in between. DNA of the CDR3: TGTGCCAGCAGGACCGGGACGGCATCCTACGAGCAGTACTTC. It codes for CASRTGTASYEQYF.

The chain employs TRBV5-1 and TRBJ2-1; no clear D. Germline V gene data show CDR1 as SGHRS and CDR2 as YFSETQ. V was shortened by 0 bases and J by 4 bases, with 5 bases between the two germline ends. The CDR3 contains 13 residues. CDR3: CASSLGLYNEQFF. In nucleotides, the CDR3 is TGCGCCAGCAGCTTGGGACTTTACAATGAGCAGTTCTTC.

This clone was seen more than once but under ten times. The rearrangement links TRBV19 to TRBJ1-5, with 8 positions matching TRBD1. V was pared by 5 bases and J by 7 bases, with 7 bases of the junction left unmatched. The germline gives CDR1 LNHDA, CDR2 SQIVND (reference sequence). This CDR3 spans 14 amino acids. In DNA, the CDR3 is TGTGCCAGTAGTCTAGGGACAGGTGGCCAGCCCCAGCATTTT. It is translated as CASSLGTGGQPQHF.

The V and J genes are TRBV6-1 and TRBJ2-2; TRBD1 matches at 8 bases. The CDR3 contains 14 residues. Germline CDR1 reads MNHNS; CDR2 reads SASEGT. J gave up 8 bases and V 11 bases, and 13 bases lay outside the gene matches. In DNA form, the CDR3 reads TGTGCCGACAGCGCAGGGGGCTTTAGGGGGGAGCTGTTTTTT. Amino acids: CADSAGGFRGELFF.

In its sample, this clone was seen a few times. This chain links TRBV7-9 with TRBJ2-1; D is undetermined. CDR3 length: 13 residues. From germline, CDR1 is SEHNR and CDR2 FQNEAQ (reference sequence). The germline V and J ends were trimmed by 1 base and 8 bases, with 9 bases remaining between them. The CDR3 DNA reads as TGTGCCAGCAGCTTAGTAAATCTGGATGAGCAGTTCTTC. Translation gives CASSLVNLDEQFF.

The chain combines TRBV28 with TRBJ1-1; no definite D call. CDR1 MDHEN and CDR2 SYDVKM come from the germline V gene. V lost 6 bases and J lost 6, with 26 bases in between. The CDR3 is made up of 17 amino acids. The CDR3 sequence: CASSHGEDPVGYAEAFF. The DNA for the CDR3 is TGTGCCAGCAGCCACGGAGAGGACCCCGTAGGGTACGCTGAAGCTTTCTTT.

This rearrangement joins TRBV21-1 to TRBJ1-4; TRBD1 is taken as the D call from the table, unchecked against the DNA. TRBV21-1 is annotated as a pseudogene. There are 15 residues in the CDR3. CDR3 DNA: TGTGCCAGCAGCCTTCGGGGACAGCCTAATGAAAAACTGTTTTTT. Encoded protein: CASSLRGQPNEKLFF.

The rearrangement joins TRBV5-6 to TRBJ2-7; tentatively, D is TRBD1 (5 bases). The CDR3 contains 13 residues. Germline CDR1 is SGHDT and CDR2 is YYEEEE. The V gene lost 4 bases and the J gene lost 2 bases, with 10 bases spanning the gap. CDR3 protein: CASSPTGAYEQYF. The CDR3 coding sequence is TGTGCCAGCAGCCCAACAGGAGCCTACGAGCAGTACTTC.

The V and J genes are TRBV27 and TRBJ2-1; D unresolved. CDR1 and CDR2 (germline): MNHEY, SMNVEV (reference sequence). V lost 7 bases to trimming and J lost 9 bases, with 22 bases between them. The CDR3 contains 15 residues. CDR3 loop: CASTVAAPGSSEQFF. DNA of the CDR3: TGTGCCAGCACCGTGGCGGCCCCCGGGTCGAGTGAGCAGTTCTTC.

The rearrangement joins TRBV21-1 to TRBJ2-4; TRBD2, the D gene given by the table, was not confirmed from the DNA. TRBV21-1 is labeled a pseudogene. The CDR3 totals 16 residues. The DNA for the CDR3 is TGTGCCAGCAGCAAAGTGGAGGTGGGGGCCAAAAACATTCAGTACTTC. Its protein is CASSKVEVGAKNIQYF.

The genes are TRBV19 and TRBJ1-1, with D tentatively TRBD1 (6 bases). Germline assignment: CDR1 LNHDA and CDR2 SQIVND (reference sequence). V lost 0 bases and J lost 1, with 9 bases in between. The CDR3 length is 15 residues. The CDR3 sequence is CASSIDRGQNTEAFF. The CDR3 bases are TGTGCCAGTAGTATAGACAGGGGCCAGAACACTGAAGCTTTCTTT.

This sequence joins TRBV7-2 and TRBJ1-2; D is unresolved. The V end was cut by 1 base, the J end by 0 bases, with 6 bases between. The CDR3 spans 14 residues. Per germline, CDR1 SGHTA and CDR2 FQGNSA. The CDR3 coding sequence is TGTGCCAGCAGCTTAGACAGTACTAACTATGGCTACACCTTC. This encodes CASSLDSTNYGYTF. The complete variable domain, with remaining parts taken from reference TRBV7-2 and TRBJ1-2, reads GAGVSQSPSNKVTEKGKDVELRCDPISGHTALYWYRQSLGQGLEFLIYFQGNSAPDKSGLPSDRFSAERTGGSVSTLTIQRTQQEDSAVYLCASSLDSTNYGYTFGSGTRLTVV.

This clone appeared once. This chain connects TRBV5-6 to TRBJ2-7; 8 bases match TRBD2. The CDR3 extends over 14 amino acids. The germline CDR1 and CDR2 sequences are SGHDT and YYEEEE. The V and J ends lost 3 bases and 3 bases, in that order; junction bases with no gene match: 5. CDR3 DNA sequence: TGTGCCAGCAGCTGGGGAGCGGGAGACTACGAGCAGTACTTC. It specifies CASSWGAGDYEQYF. Variable domain in full (rest from reference TRBV5-6 and TRBJ2-7): DAGVTQSPTHLIKTRGQQVTLRCSPKSGHDTVSWYQQALGQGPQFIFQYYEEEERQRGNFPDRFSGHQFPNYSSELNVNALLLGDSALYLCASSWGAGDYEQYFGPGTRLTVT.

This rearrangement joins TRBV11-2 to TRBJ2-5, with 8 bases that match TRBD2. There are 15 residues in the CDR3. The V segment lost 6 bases and the J segment 2 bases; nucleotides outside the gene matches: 8. Germline-derived CDR1 and CDR2 are SGHAT and FQNNGV. This CDR3 is CASSSSGSSQETQYF. The CDR3 bases are TGTGCCAGCAGTTCAAGCGGGAGCAGTCAAGAGACCCAGTACTTC.

This clone occurred once. V usage is TRBV6-1 and J usage is TRBJ1-1; D perhaps matches TRBD1 (5 bases). The CDR3 runs 14 residues. Per germline, CDR1 MNHNS and CDR2 SASEGT. V was cut by 6 bases and J by 5 bases, with 16 bases left in between. CDR3 in amino acids: CASSQGGGRTEAFF. The CDR3 DNA reads as TGTGCCAGCAGCCAAGGTGGGGGTAGGACTGAAGCTTTCTTT.

The CDR3 sequence is CAISEAYRVGTEAFF. CDR3 in DNA: TGTGCCATCAGTGAGGCATACAGGGTAGGCACTGAAGCTTTCTTT. The chain employs TRBV10-3 and TRBJ1-1; tentatively, D is TRBD1 (6 bases). CDR3 length: 15 residues. V lost 2 bases and J lost 4, with 14 bases in between. Germline V gene lookup returns CDR1 ENHRY and CDR2 SYGVKD.

By proportion, this clone is medium-sized. The CDR3 DNA reads TGTGCCAGCAGTTACTACGGGACTGAAGCTTTCTTT. Its translation: CASSYYGTEAFF. The V gene is TRBV6-5, the J gene TRBJ1-1, with no clear D. V lost 1 base to trimming and J lost 5 bases, with 5 bases between them. The germline V gene encodes CDR1 MNHEY and CDR2 SVGAGI. The CDR3 contains 12 residues.

The chain has TRBV9 and TRBJ1-2; 9 bases are a match to TRBD1. This CDR3 is built from 13 residues. V lost 4 bases to trimming and J lost 8 bases; unmatched junction nucleotides: 6. Germline values: CDR1 SGDLS, CDR2 YYNGEE. The CDR3 loop reads CASSRTGGWGYTF. CDR3 sequence (DNA): TGTGCCAGCAGCCGAACAGGGGGCTGGGGCTACACCTTC.